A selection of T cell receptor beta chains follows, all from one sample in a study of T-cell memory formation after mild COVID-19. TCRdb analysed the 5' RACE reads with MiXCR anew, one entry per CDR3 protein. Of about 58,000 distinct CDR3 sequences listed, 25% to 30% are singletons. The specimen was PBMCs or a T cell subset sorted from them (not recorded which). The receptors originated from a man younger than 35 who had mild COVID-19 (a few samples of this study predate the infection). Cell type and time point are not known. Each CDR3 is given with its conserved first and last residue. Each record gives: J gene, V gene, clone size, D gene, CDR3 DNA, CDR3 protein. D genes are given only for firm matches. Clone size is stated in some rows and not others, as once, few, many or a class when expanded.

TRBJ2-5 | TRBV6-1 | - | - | TGTGCCAGCAGTCCTCTACTAGGGGGACAAGAGACCCAGTACTTC | CASSPLLGGQETQYF
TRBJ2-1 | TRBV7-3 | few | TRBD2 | TGTGCCAGTAGCGGGGGGGCCCGGAATGAGCAGTTCTTC | CASSGGARNEQFF
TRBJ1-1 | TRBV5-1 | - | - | TGCGCCAGCAGCTTCCGCGCTCCGGTCACTGAAGCTTTCTTT | CASSFRAPVTEAFF
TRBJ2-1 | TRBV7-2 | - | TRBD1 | TGTGCCAGCAGCGATAGCTGGGGACAGAACAATGAGCAGTTCTTC | CASSDSWGQNNEQFF
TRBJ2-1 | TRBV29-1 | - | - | TGCAGCGTTAGTGGGGGAGAGGGTGAGCAGTTCTTC | CSVSGGEGEQFF
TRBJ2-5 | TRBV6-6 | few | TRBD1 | TGTGCCAGTGCAGGGGGCGGGTCCCAGTACTTC | CASAGGGSQYF
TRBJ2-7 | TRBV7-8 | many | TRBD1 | TGTGCCAGCAGTTTTACCGGGACAGGGCTTTTATACGAGCAGTACTTC | CASSFTGTGLLYEQYF
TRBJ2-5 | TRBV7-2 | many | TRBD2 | TGTGCCAGCAGCTTATTGGCGGGGGGGCGGGAGACCCAGTACTTC | CASSLLAGGRETQYF
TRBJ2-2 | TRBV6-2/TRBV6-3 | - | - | TGTGCCAGCAGTCCACAATGGTCCCCATCCAGCGGGGAGCTGTTTTTT | CASSPQWSPSSGELFF
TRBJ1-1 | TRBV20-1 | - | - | TGCAGTGCTTTCCCCCGGGAGACGAACACTGAAGCTTTCTTT | CSAFPRETNTEAFF
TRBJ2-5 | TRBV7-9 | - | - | TGTGCCAGCAGCCCGGTTCGGGGGCAGACCCAGTACTTC | CASSPVRGQTQYF
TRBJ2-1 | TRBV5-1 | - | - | TGCGCCAGCAGCTGGGGGAGAGGTGAGCAGTTCTTC | CASSWGRGEQFF
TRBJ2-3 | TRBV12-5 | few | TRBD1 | TGTGCTAGTGGTCCGGAGAGGGGGCGGGATACGCAGTATTTT | CASGPERGRDTQYF
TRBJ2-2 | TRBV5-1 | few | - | TGCGCCAGCAGCTTGCGTTCGGCGGGCTCGAACACCGGGGAGCTGTTTTTT | CASSLRSAGSNTGELFF
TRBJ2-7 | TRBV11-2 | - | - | TGTGCCAGCAGCTTACTCGCCAGGTCCTACGAGCAGTACTTC | CASSLLARSYEQYF
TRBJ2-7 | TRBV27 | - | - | TGTGCCAGCAGTACTGGTCCTTCCTACGAGCAGTACTTC | CASSTGPSYEQYF
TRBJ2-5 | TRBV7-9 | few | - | TGTGCCAGCAGCTTAGCGCTCCCCTTAGCTGGAGAGACCCAGTACTTC | CASSLALPLAGETQYF
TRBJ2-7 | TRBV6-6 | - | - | TGTGCCATTCAGGGTGTCGGCTACGAGCAGTACTTC | CAIQGVGYEQYF
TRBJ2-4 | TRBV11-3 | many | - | TGTGCCAGCAGCTTCAGGGACGGCATTCAGTACTTC | CASSFRDGIQYF
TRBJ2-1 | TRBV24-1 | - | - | TGTGCCACCAGTGATAGGGTATACGGGCGGGAGCAGTTCTTC | CATSDRVYGREQFF